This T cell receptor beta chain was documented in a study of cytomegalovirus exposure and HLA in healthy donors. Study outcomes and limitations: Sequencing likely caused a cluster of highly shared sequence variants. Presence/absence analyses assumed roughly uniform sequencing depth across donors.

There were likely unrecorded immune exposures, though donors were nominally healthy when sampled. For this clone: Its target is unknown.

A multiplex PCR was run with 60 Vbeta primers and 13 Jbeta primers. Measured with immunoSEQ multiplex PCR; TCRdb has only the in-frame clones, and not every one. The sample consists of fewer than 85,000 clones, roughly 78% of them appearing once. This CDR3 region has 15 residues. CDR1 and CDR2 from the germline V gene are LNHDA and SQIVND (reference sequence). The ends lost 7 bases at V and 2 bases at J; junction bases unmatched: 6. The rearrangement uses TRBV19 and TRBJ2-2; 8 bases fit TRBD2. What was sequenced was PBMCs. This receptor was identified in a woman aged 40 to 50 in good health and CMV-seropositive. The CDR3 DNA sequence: TGTGCCAGTATACAGGCGGGGGGAAACACCGGGGAGCTGTTTTTT. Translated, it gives CASIQAGGNTGELFF.